This entry describes one TCR beta chain. The target antigen is unknown. Germline CDR1 reads SGHDT; CDR2 reads YYEEEE. V lost 4 bases and J lost 3, with 23 bases in between. The length of the CDR3 is 17 residues. The study sampled blood at baseline, cycle 4 day 1, and cycle 7 day 1. The repertoire was sequenced with immunoSEQ multiplex PCR; TCRdb's copy has only in-frame clones and lacks some. The sample lists 25,000 to 35,000 clones, less than 90% occurring once. The data were obtained in a study of OX40 agonist ivuxolimab in advanced cancers. On the study more broadly: Patients receiving dose escalation had hepatocellular carcinoma, melanoma, renal cell or head and neck cancer.

Regarding the study as a whole: Clonal expansion among partial responders at 0.1-3.0 mg/kg ranked near the lowest.

This TCR was recovered from an adult with an advanced solid tumor such as melanoma, head and neck, liver or kidney cancer. Sample: CD4+ or CD8+ T cells sorted from blood, taken in a trial of the OX40 agonist ivuxolimab. The chain carries TRBV5-6 and TRBJ2-7; D unresolved. Here the CDR3 reads CASSNPVDLTGHYEQYF. Here the CDR3 DNA reads TGTGCCAGCAGCAACCCGGTTGACCTAACCGGCCACTACGAGCAGTACTTC.